The 27 T cell receptor beta chains reported below all come from one sample, sequenced in a study of T cells after posttransplantation cyclophosphamide. Sequencing used immunoSEQ multiplex PCR; TCRdb keeps in-frame clones, though not all of them. Of roughly 21,000 clones listed, about 86% are singletons. Controls had myeloablative marrow grafts with methotrexate and calcineurin inhibitor, sampled at 1 year. The sequences come from PBMCs, collected about 400 days after allogeneic stem cell transplant with calcineurin inhibitor and methotrexate. These TCRs come from a female patient in her thirties or forties who received an allogeneic stem cell transplant from an unrelated donor, was CMV-positive, and had acute and chronic GVHD. Some T cells may have originated in the graft donor.

V is TRBV10-2 and J is TRBJ1-5; the D gene is possibly TRBD1 (6 bases). Germline V gives CDR1 WSHSY, CDR2 SAAADI. V was shortened by 4 bases and J by 4 bases, with 11 bases between the two germline ends. The CDR3 has 14 amino acids. CDR3: CASSGGQLNQPQHF. The CDR3 nucleotides are TGCGCCAGCAGTGGTGGACAGCTAAATCAGCCCCAGCATTTT.

The chain couples TRBV4-1 to TRBJ2-7, with TRBD1 matching 7 bases. The CDR3 loop spans 15 amino acids. Germline-derived CDR1 and CDR2 are MGHRA and YSYEKL. V shed 3 bases and J 6 bases; nucleotides not matched to a gene: 11. The CDR3 reads CASSHPDRAYGEQYF. The CDR3 nucleotides are TGCGCCAGCAGCCACCCCGACAGGGCCTACGGCGAGCAGTACTTC.

The genes are TRBV15 and TRBJ2-3; D might be TRBD2 (6 bases). Trimming pared 3 bases from V and 0 bases from J, leaving 13 bases between. The CDR3 has 16 amino acids. Germline V gene lookup returns CDR1 LNHNV and CDR2 YYDKDF (reference sequence). CDR3 loop: CATSSNPSVSTDTQYF. CDR3 DNA sequence: TGTGCCACCAGCAGTAATCCTAGCGTAAGCACAGATACGCAGTATTTT. Full variable domain (missing parts from reference TRBV15 and TRBJ2-3): DAMVIQNPRYQVTQFGKPVTLSCSQTLNHNVMYWYQQKSSQAPKLLFHYYDKDFNNEADTPDNFQSRRPNTSFCFLDIRSPGLGDTAMYLCATSSNPSVSTDTQYFGPGTRLTVL.

CDR3 bases: TGCGCCAGCAGCCAAGATCTGAAACAGGGGGCCGACAAGGGCTATGGCTACACCTTC. It encodes CASSQDLKQGADKGYGYTF. V usage is TRBV4-1 and J usage is TRBJ1-2; 9 bases agree with TRBD1. The length of the CDR3 is 19 residues. Germline-derived CDR1 and CDR2 are MGHRA and YSYEKL. J gave up 4 bases and V 0 bases, and 15 bases lay outside the gene matches.

The chain has TRBV15 and TRBJ1-2, with D hard to call. Germline CDR1 LNHNV, CDR2 YYDKDF (reference sequence). The CDR3 extends over 15 amino acids. Between the trimmed V and J ends, which lost 1 base and 5 bases, there was a span of 14 bases. The CDR3 loop reads CATSRVQSEQYGYTF. The CDR3 DNA reads as TGTGCCACCAGCAGAGTACAGTCCGAACAATATGGCTACACCTTC.

The chain recombines TRBV7-9 with TRBJ2-3, with D possibly TRBD2 on 6 matching bases. The germline V gene encodes CDR1 SEHNR and CDR2 FQNEAQ (reference sequence). The CDR3 consists of 18 residues. V shed 1 base and J shed 5 bases, with 22 bases lying between them. CDR3 nucleotide sequence: TGTGCCAGCAGCTTAGTACTATCGACTAGTAGGGCGGGAGATACGCAGTATTTT. Its protein is CASSLVLSTSRAGDTQYF.

The gene calls are TRBV7-9 and TRBJ2-7; perhaps TRBD1 as D (5 bases). Trimming shortened V by 4 bases and J by 5 bases, and 15 bases separated the two germline ends. CDR1 and CDR2 from the germline V gene are SEHNR and FQNEAQ (reference sequence). The CDR3 length is 14 residues. The CDR3 DNA is TGTGCCAGCAGCTCAGCGACAGTAGTCCACGAGCAGTACTTC. As protein: CASSSATVVHEQYF.

This clone appeared a few times. V and J are TRBV5-4 and TRBJ1-3; 9 bases align to TRBD1. V shed 0 bases, J shed 3 bases, and the junction held 4 bases outside the gene matches. This CDR3 has 16 residues. The germline V gene encodes CDR1 SGHNT and CDR2 YYREEE (reference sequence). CDR3 DNA sequence: TGTGCCAGCAGCTTGGACCAGACAGGGGGTGGAAACACCATATATTTT. Amino acid sequence: CASSLDQTGGGNTIYF.

The chain combines TRBV28 with TRBJ2-7; a weak D match, TRBD1 (6 bases). V was pared by 8 bases and J by 5 bases, with 19 bases between. From germline, CDR1 is MDHEN and CDR2 SYDVKM. The CDR3 loop spans 14 amino acids. The CDR3 sequence: CASYRGSQGNEQYF. The DNA for the CDR3 is TGTGCCAGCTATCGAGGCAGCCAGGGGAACGAGCAGTACTTC.

This clone was seen a handful of times. The rearrangement uses TRBV6-5 and TRBJ2-5, with no clear D. CDR1 and CDR2 from the germline V gene are MNHEY and SVGAGI. V lost 6 bases, J lost 5 bases, and 7 bases lay in between. CDR3 length equals 11 residues. CDR3 DNA: TGTGCCAGCAGCCGCGAGGAGACCCAGTACTTC. It yields the protein CASSREETQYF.

The V and J genes are TRBV5-1 and TRBJ1-2; D is possibly TRBD1 (5 bases). The CDR3 is 16 residues long. Germline values: CDR1 SGHRS, CDR2 YFSETQ. Trimming left V 5 bases short and J 0 bases short, with 17 bases between. In DNA, the CDR3 is TGCGCCAGCAGGACGGTGGGGCAAATCACTAACTATGGCTACACCTTC. Translating gives CASRTVGQITNYGYTF.

This clone was seen once. V gene TRBV9 combines with J gene TRBJ2-7, with D perhaps TRBD1 (6 bases). This CDR3 contains 14 residues. V lost 4 bases and J 6 bases, leaving 17 bases between the germline ends. Germline loops: CDR1 SGDLS, CDR2 YYNGEE. The CDR3 region is CASSPQVGALEQYF. In nucleotides, the CDR3 is TGTGCCAGCAGCCCCCAGGTGGGGGCTCTCGAGCAGTACTTC.

V usage is TRBV7-2 and J usage is TRBJ2-2, with D possibly matching TRBD2 (6 bases). The germline gives CDR1 SGHTA, CDR2 FQGNSA. The CDR3 runs 16 residues. The V end lost 4 bases, the J end lost 2 bases, and 14 bases lay between the germline ends. CDR3 in amino acids: CASSSLGLGNTGELFF. The CDR3 DNA is TGTGCCAGCAGCTCTTTGGGACTTGGAAACACCGGGGAGCTGTTTTTT.

The chain employs TRBV11-3 and TRBJ2-1; D is unclear. Germline V gene sequence: CDR1 SGHNT, CDR2 YENEEA. Between the trimmed V and J ends, which lost 5 bases and 0 bases, there was a span of 11 bases. The CDR3 length is 15 residues. CDR3 DNA sequence: TGTGCCAGCAGCCCTCACTCGAGCTCCTACAATGAGCAGTTCTTC. Translated: CASSPHSSSYNEQFF.

The CDR3 region has the DNA TGTGCTAGCCACAGGGGGTCCTTTATCACAGATACGCAGTATTTT. Its protein is CASHRGSFITDTQYF. The rearrangement joins TRBV12-5 to TRBJ2-3; TRBD1 matches 8 bases. J was trimmed by 2 bases and V by 9 bases; bases with no gene match: 10. CDR3 length: 15 residues. Germline V gene sequence: CDR1 LGHNT, CDR2 FRNRAP.

This rearrangement joins TRBV30 to TRBJ2-3; no firm D call. The CDR3 length is 12 residues. The ends were cut back, 4 bases at V and 2 bases at J, with 7 bases in the middle. CDR1 is GTSNPN and CDR2 is SVGIG in the germline V gene (reference sequence). The CDR3 DNA is TGTGCCTGGACCTTTCTCACAGATACGCAGTATTTT. It specifies CAWTFLTDTQYF. The whole variable domain, filled in from reference TRBV30 and TRBJ2-3, reads SQTIHQWPATLVQPVGSPLSLECTVEGTSNPNLYWYRQAAGRGLQLLFYSVGIGQISSEVPQNLSASRPQDRQFILSSKKLLLSDSGFYLCAWTFLTDTQYFGPGTRLTVL.

The chain joins TRBV9 to TRBJ2-3; D gene unclear. The germline V and J ends were trimmed by 2 bases and 2 bases, with 18 bases remaining between them. The CDR3 extends over 17 amino acids. Germline lookup yields CDR1 SGDLS and CDR2 YYNGEE. The CDR3 DNA reads TGTGCCAGCAGCGTCAACCCTATGGTGCGGATCACAGATACGCAGTATTTT. Its translation is CASSVNPMVRITDTQYF.

This clone was recorded a few times. This chain links TRBV19 with TRBJ1-1; D possibly corresponds to TRBD1 (6 bases). The length of the CDR3 is 13 residues. Germline CDR1 and CDR2: LNHDA and SQIVND (reference sequence). V was cut by 7 bases and J by 2 bases, with 11 bases left in between. In nucleotides, the CDR3 is TGTGCCAGTATTGGGACATTTAACACTGAAGCTTTCTTT. Translating gives CASIGTFNTEAFF. The entire variable domain, with the rest obtained from reference TRBV19 and TRBJ1-1, is as follows: DGGITQSPKYLFRKEGQNVTLSCEQNLNHDAMYWYRQDPGQGLRLIYYSQIVNDFQKGDIAEGYSVSREKKESFPLTVTSAQKNPTAFYLCASIGTFNTEAFFGQGTRLTVV.

The V and J genes are TRBV2 and TRBJ2-3; TRBD1 agrees at 9 bases. The CDR3 has 14 residues. J was trimmed by 6 bases and V by 6 bases; bases with no gene match: 7. CDR1 is SNHLY, CDR2 FYNNEI, per germline. CDR3 sequence: CASSQDRGGDTQYF. The DNA for the CDR3 is TGTGCCAGCAGCCAGGACAGGGGTGGCGATACGCAGTATTTT.

The CDR3 protein is CASSYTASEQYF. CDR3 in DNA: TGTGCCAGCAGTTACACTGCTAGCGAGCAGTACTTC. The rearrangement uses TRBV6-6 and TRBJ2-7, with D hard to call. Germline CDR1 reads MNHNY; CDR2 reads SVGAGI (reference sequence). The CDR3 is 12 residues long. V dropped 2 bases and J dropped 6 bases, with 8 bases sitting between them.

This clone came up a few times. The CDR3 here is CAWDPPQDSQETQYF. The CDR3 DNA reads TGTGCCTGGGACCCCCCTCAGGACAGTCAAGAGACCCAGTACTTC. The chain recombines TRBV30 with TRBJ2-5; possible D gene TRBD1, 6 bases. The CDR3 has 15 amino acids. Germline V gives CDR1 GTSNPN, CDR2 SVGIG (reference sequence). Trimming shortened V by 5 bases and J by 2 bases, and 18 bases separated the two germline ends.

The CDR3 here is CASSSGAGTGDEKLFF. The CDR3 DNA reads as TGTGCCAGCAGCTCGGGGGCTGGGACAGGGGATGAAAAACTGTTTTTT. The chain combines TRBV5-4 with TRBJ1-4; 10 bases fit TRBD1. The germline V gene encodes CDR1 SGHNT and CDR2 YYREEE (reference sequence). This CDR3 region has 16 residues. J gave up 6 bases and V 3 bases, and 8 bases lay outside the gene matches.

V is TRBV5-4 and J is TRBJ2-7, with TRBD2 identical over 11 bases. With V trimmed by 4 bases and J by 3 bases, 9 bases remained unmatched. Germline V CDR1 and CDR2: SGHNT, YYREEE (reference sequence). The CDR3 has 16 amino acids. The CDR3 region is CASSPMTSGIVYEQYF. CDR3 nucleotides: TGTGCCAGCAGCCCCATGACTAGCGGGATTGTCTACGAGCAGTACTTC.

The rearrangement uses TRBV29-1 and TRBJ1-2; D is perhaps TRBD1 (5 bases). The V and J ends lost 3 bases and 3 bases respectively, with 8 bases between them. This CDR3 has 12 residues. Germline V lookup: CDR1 SQVTM, CDR2 ANQGSEA. The CDR3 DNA follows: TGCAGCGTTGATCAGGGTGACTATGGCTACACCTTC. Protein sequence: CSVDQGDYGYTF.

CDR3 loop: CASSLVADTEAFF. CDR3 DNA sequence: TGCGCCAGCAGCTTGGTTGCGGACACTGAAGCTTTCTTT. The V and J genes are TRBV5-1 and TRBJ1-1; no firm D call. Looked up from germline, CDR1 is SGHRS and CDR2 is YFSETQ. This CDR3 is 13 amino acids long. V dropped 0 bases and J dropped 3 bases, with 6 bases sitting between them.

V and J are TRBV7-9 and TRBJ1-1, with 9 bases identical to TRBD1. Losses at the gene ends were 5 bases for V and 3 bases for J; bases not matched to a gene: 13. Germline V gene sequence: CDR1 SEHNR, CDR2 FQNEAQ (reference sequence). The CDR3 covers 17 residues. The CDR3 nucleotides are TGTGCCAGCAGCCCCGGACAGGGGTTCCAGTCGGACACTGAAGCTTTCTTT. The encoded protein is CASSPGQGFQSDTEAFF.

The gene calls are TRBV18 and TRBJ2-1; 7 bases map to TRBD2. The CDR3 is 14 amino acids. V was pared by 4 bases and J by 5 bases, with 5 bases of the junction left unmatched. Germline V gene data show CDR1 as KGHSH and CDR2 as LQKENI. The CDR3 protein is CASSRAGEHNEQFF. CDR3 nucleotide sequence: TGTGCCAGCTCACGGGCGGGAGAGCACAATGAGCAGTTCTTC.